This T cell receptor (beta chain) was retrieved from a study of blood T cell repertoires in COVID-19. About the study: Specimens from acute and convalescent COVID-19 originated in the United States, Italy and Spain. Sample material is recorded as cDNA or gDNA derived from T cells, B-cell-depleted T cells, or PBMCs.

The CDR3 runs to 12 residues. Trimming cost V 3 bases and J 9 bases, with 9 bases left between them. Per germline, CDR1 LNHDA and CDR2 SQIVND (reference sequence). Original analysis: Amplified reference gene primers provided the basis for estimating nucleated cell counts. Only in-frame clones appear in the TCRdb table, and some are missing; sequencing was by immunoSEQ multiplex PCR. The V and J calls and clone size were taken over from that table, and D and trimming were inferred from the DNA. The repertoire holds approximately 150,000 clones, 70% to 85% seen once, with 7.2% in the top ten. Sequenced sample: peripheral blood. This receptor was obtained from a woman aged 45-59 years in a cohort sampled during active or convalescent COVID-19. This chain joins TRBV19 and TRBJ2-1, with a weak D call TRBD2 (5 bases). The CDR3 DNA reads as TGTGCCAGTAGTATGGGCCGGGGTGAGCAGTTCTTC. The encoded protein is CASSMGRGEQFF.